These 24 T cell receptor beta chains were sequenced from one sample in a study of T cells in Graves' hyperthyroidism and ophthalmopathy. The TCR beta CDR3 regions underwent amplification using RNA transcripts as the source. First-round RT-PCR of the TCR CDR3 relied on the HTBI primer set. TCRdb itself ran the multiplex PCR reads through MiXCR, one entry per CDR3 protein. Of some 250,000 distinct CDR3 sequences in the sample, about 16% were seen once. Sample: blood. The receptor set was obtained from a woman aged 45-65 years with Graves' hyperthyroidism that later progressed to Graves' ophthalmopathy.

This clonotype has at least ten counts. The chain couples TRBV2 to TRBJ2-2; a possible D gene is TRBD2 (5 bases). This CDR3 contains 18 residues. Germline loops: CDR1 SNHLY, CDR2 FYNNEI. Trimming left V 7 bases short and J 0 bases short, with 21 bases between. This chain's CDR3 is CASTFPGERRPNTGELFF. DNA for the CDR3: TGTGCCAGCACTTTCCCCGGAGAGCGGAGGCCGAACACCGGGGAGCTGTTTTTT. Combining the CDR3 with reference TRBV2 and TRBJ2-2 gives the whole variable domain EPEVTQTPSHQVTQMGQEVILRCVPISNHLYFYWYRQILGQKVEFLVSFYNNEISEKSEIFDDQFSVERPDGSNFTLKIRSTKLEDSAMYFCASTFPGERRPNTGELFFGEGSRLTVL.

The chain is built from TRBV19 and TRBJ2-2; 10 bases line up with TRBD1. The CDR3 length is 14 residues. The germline V gene encodes CDR1 LNHDA and CDR2 SQIVND (reference sequence). V shed 3 bases and J 7 bases; nucleotides not matched to a gene: 2. CDR3 region: CASSIGQGGGELFF. The CDR3, as DNA: TGTGCCAGTAGTATCGGACAGGGGGGCGGGGAGCTGTTTTTT.

This clonotype showed up many times. The rearrangement uses TRBV5-6 and TRBJ2-1; D is perhaps TRBD2 (5 bases). This CDR3 has 15 residues. Germline V gene lookup returns CDR1 SGHDT and CDR2 YYEEEE. The ends were cut back, 1 base at V and 5 bases at J, with 13 bases in the middle. For the CDR3, the DNA is TGTGCCAGCAGCTTGCGGGGTACTGGCGACAATGAGCAGTTCTTC. Translation: CASSLRGTGDNEQFF.

This clonotype was seen many times. The V and J genes are TRBV3-1 and TRBJ2-5; TRBD1 matches at 7 bases. The CDR3 extends over 17 amino acids. V was clipped by 3 bases and J by 4 bases; unmatched bases: 14. The germline gives CDR1 LGHDT, CDR2 YNNKEL (reference sequence). As DNA, the CDR3 is TGTGCCAGCAGCCATCGTCTGGGGACAGCCCAGGGAGAGACCCAGTACTTC. Its translation is CASSHRLGTAQGETQYF.

Many counts were recorded for this clonotype. V usage is TRBV7-2 and J usage is TRBJ2-3, with D unclear. The CDR3 spans 15 residues. The germline V gene has CDR1 SGHTA and CDR2 FQGNSA. Trimming shortened V by 5 bases and J by 0 bases, and 12 bases separated the two germline ends. The CDR3: CASSGDWSSTDTQYF. CDR3 sequence (DNA): TGTGCCAGCAGCGGAGACTGGTCTAGCACAGATACGCAGTATTTT.

The rearrangement uses TRBV12-3 or TRBV12-4 and TRBJ2-1; either TRBD1 or TRBD2 may supply D (6 bases each). The CDR3 totals 16 residues. Deletions cut 7 bases from V and 9 bases from J, with 25 bases between. CDR3 DNA: TGTGCCAGCATCCTCACCGGTGGCAGCAGGGGAGGTGAGCAGTTCTTC. As protein: CASILTGGSRGGEQFF.

This clonotype was seen ten or more times. The chain couples TRBV6-1 to TRBJ2-7; TRBD1 aligns across 8 bases. Germline CDR1 reads MNHNS; CDR2 reads SASEGT. The CDR3 is 15 amino acids. V shed 5 bases and J 1 base; nucleotides not matched to a gene: 7. The CDR3 loop is CASSFGQGSSYEQYF. CDR3 DNA sequence: TGTGCCAGCAGTTTCGGACAGGGCAGTTCCTACGAGCAGTACTTC.

This clonotype came up many times. V usage is TRBV18 and J usage is TRBJ2-5; weak D call: TRBD1 (5 bases). This CDR3 has 14 residues. Trimming left V 2 bases short and J 5 bases short, with 12 bases between. CDR1 KGHSH and CDR2 LQKENI come from the germline V gene. CDR3 loop: CASSPVRAKETQYF. Here the CDR3 DNA reads TGTGCCAGCTCACCAGTCAGGGCGAAGGAGACCCAGTACTTC.

This clonotype was found many times. The chain carries TRBV2 and TRBJ2-5; D may match TRBD1 or TRBD2 (5 bases each). The CDR3 runs to 15 residues. V was pared by 7 bases and J by 0 bases, with 15 bases between. The V gene's germline CDR1 is SNHLY and CDR2 FYNNEI. CDR3 in amino acids: CASTARDQYQETQYF. CDR3 sequence (DNA): TGTGCCAGCACCGCCAGGGACCAGTACCAAGAGACCCAGTACTTC.

This chain joins TRBV5-4 and TRBJ2-5; 10 nucleotides line up with TRBD1. V shed 4 bases, J shed 5 bases, and the junction held 8 bases outside the gene matches. CDR1 is SGHNT, CDR2 YYREEE, per germline (reference sequence). CDR3 size: 15 residues. The CDR3 reads CASSARDRGGETQYF. The CDR3 nucleotides read TGTGCCAGCAGCGCCAGGGACAGGGGAGGGGAGACCCAGTACTTC.

This clonotype has ten or more counts. V is TRBV5-1 and J is TRBJ2-1, with 9 nucleotides matching TRBD1. The trim removed 9 bases at V and 5 bases at J, leaving 3 bases unmatched. From germline, CDR1 is SGHRS and CDR2 YFSETQ. The CDR3 runs 12 residues. CDR3 residues: CATGQGNNEQFF. The CDR3 DNA follows: TGCGCCACGGGACAGGGAAACAATGAGCAGTTCTTC.

Many counts were recorded for this clonotype. The chain has TRBV29-1 and TRBJ2-5; TRBD1 aligns across 7 bases. The CDR3 totals 13 residues. Germline CDR1 and CDR2: SQVTM and ANQGSEA. The junction had 7 bases not matched to a gene; V was cut back by 5 bases and J by 4 bases. This CDR3 reads CSVTPNRGETQYF. The CDR3 DNA reads as TGCAGCGTTACTCCAAACAGGGGAGAGACCCAGTACTTC.

This clonotype was seen many times. V and J are TRBV5-1 and TRBJ2-1, with 7 bases matching TRBD2. Germline values: CDR1 SGHRS, CDR2 YFSETQ. CDR3 length: 14 amino acids. J was trimmed by 1 base and V by 4 bases; bases with no gene match: 2. The CDR3 nucleotides read TGCGCCAGCAGCGCAGCGGGGTCCTACAATGAGCAGTTCTTC. Translation: CASSAAGSYNEQFF.

The table lists this clonotype with many counts. The chain couples TRBV20-1 to TRBJ2-1; D is tentatively TRBD1 or TRBD2 (5 bases each). Germline V gene sequence: CDR1 DFQATT, CDR2 SNEGSKA (reference sequence). V was cut by 2 bases and J by 7 bases, with 12 bases left in between. This CDR3 is 13 amino acids long. CDR3 residues: CSARRDPRNEQFF. In nucleotides, the CDR3 is TGCAGTGCTAGACGGGACCCAAGGAATGAGCAGTTCTTC.

This clonotype was counted ten times or more. The J gene is TRBJ2-3, the V gene TRBV24-1; TRBD2 is a possible D gene (7 bases). CDR1 and CDR2 from the germline V gene are KGHDR and SFDVKD. CDR3 size: 13 residues. V was cut by 9 bases and J by 8 bases, with 17 bases left in between. The CDR3 sequence is CATEGGGTGTQYF. CDR3 nucleotides: TGTGCCACCGAAGGGGGGGGCACTGGTACGCAGTATTTT.

This clonotype was counted at least ten times. The rearrangement uses TRBV28 and TRBJ2-7; TRBD2 matches at 8 bases. This CDR3 spans 15 amino acids. The trim removed 5 bases at V and 3 bases at J, leaving 9 bases unmatched. Germline CDR1 and CDR2: MDHEN and SYDVKM. Here the CDR3 DNA reads TGTGCCAGCAGTCCCGTTAGCGGGATTAACTACGAGCAGTACTTC. Translation gives CASSPVSGINYEQYF.

This clonotype occurred many times. The V and J genes are TRBV12-3 or TRBV12-4 and TRBJ2-3; weak D call: TRBD2 (6 bases). Trimming removed 0 bases from V and 11 bases from J, with 15 bases in between. The length of the CDR3 is 14 residues. The CDR3 DNA sequence: TGTGCCAGCAGTTTAGCCCCCGTTGTGGGAGGGCAGTATTTT. Translated, it gives CASSLAPVVGGQYF.

The chain joins TRBV20-1 to TRBJ2-3; the D is unclear. The V gene lost 3 bases and the J gene lost 2 bases, with 9 bases spanning the gap. The CDR3 is 13 amino acids. The germline V gene has CDR1 DFQATT and CDR2 SNEGSKA (reference sequence). The chain's CDR3 is CSARVVITDTQYF. The CDR3 DNA is TGCAGTGCTAGGGTGGTCATCACAGATACGCAGTATTTT.

This clonotype was seen at least ten times. The chain links TRBV28 to TRBJ1-1, with D unresolved. Germline V gene lookup returns CDR1 MDHEN and CDR2 SYDVKM. The length of the CDR3 is 14 residues. V was pared by 10 bases and J by 0 bases, with 15 bases between. The CDR3 nucleotides are TGTGCCACCCACCGGACGGATATGAACACTGAAGCTTTCTTT. This codes for CATHRTDMNTEAFF.

This clonotype appeared many times. The chain uses TRBV20-1 and TRBJ2-2; 12 bases fit TRBD2. V gave up 6 bases and J gave up 5 bases; unmatched junction bases: 4. This CDR3 contains 14 residues. CDR1 is DFQATT, CDR2 SNEGSKA, per germline (reference sequence). The CDR3 here is CSAETSGSTGELFF. In DNA form, the CDR3 reads TGCAGTGCGGAGACTAGCGGGAGTACCGGGGAGCTGTTTTTT.

This clonotype has a count of ten or more. As DNA, the CDR3 is TGCGCCAGCAGCTTGGCCGGCACAGGGGCACGCACTGAAGCTTTCTTT. Translated: CASSLAGTGARTEAFF. V usage is TRBV5-1 and J usage is TRBJ1-1; 7 bases are a match to TRBD1. CDR1 and CDR2 from the germline V gene are SGHRS and YFSETQ. The CDR3 is made up of 16 amino acids. The ends lost 0 bases at V and 4 bases at J; junction bases unmatched: 9. Looking up the rest from reference TRBV5-1 and TRBJ1-1 gives the full variable domain: KAGVTQTPRYLIKTRGQQVTLSCSPISGHRSVSWYQQTPGQGLQFLFEYFSETQRNKGNFPGRFSGRQFSNSRSEMNVSTLELGDSALYLCASSLAGTGARTEAFFGQGTRLTVV.

This clonotype has ten or more counts. V and J are TRBV5-5 and TRBJ2-2, with D perhaps given as TRBD1 or TRBD2 (5 bases each). From germline, CDR1 is SGHKS and CDR2 YYEKEE (reference sequence). V was pared by 1 base and J by 5 bases, with 15 bases between. The CDR3 has 16 amino acids. The CDR3 is CASSLSPGWETGELFF. DNA for the CDR3: TGTGCCAGCAGCTTGTCCCCAGGGTGGGAGACCGGGGAGCTGTTTTTT.

In its sample, this clonotype was seen many times. This rearrangement joins TRBV6-1 to TRBJ1-5; D gene ambiguous. CDR3 length: 16 amino acids. V lost 5 bases and J 0 bases, leaving 14 bases between the germline ends. The germline V gene encodes CDR1 MNHNS and CDR2 SASEGT. CDR3 sequence (DNA): TGTGCCAGCAGTTCAAGACCGCCTTATAGCAATCAGCCCCAGCATTTT. This encodes CASSSRPPYSNQPQHF.

This clonotype came up many times. This rearrangement joins TRBV20-1 to TRBJ2-1, with D perhaps matching TRBD2 (5 bases). Deletions cut 0 bases from V and 12 bases from J, with 12 bases between. CDR3 length equals 12 residues. CDR1 is DFQATT and CDR2 is SNEGSKA in the germline V gene (reference sequence). The chain's CDR3 is CSARDGGYGQFF. DNA of the CDR3: TGCAGTGCTAGAGATGGCGGGTACGGGCAGTTCTTC.